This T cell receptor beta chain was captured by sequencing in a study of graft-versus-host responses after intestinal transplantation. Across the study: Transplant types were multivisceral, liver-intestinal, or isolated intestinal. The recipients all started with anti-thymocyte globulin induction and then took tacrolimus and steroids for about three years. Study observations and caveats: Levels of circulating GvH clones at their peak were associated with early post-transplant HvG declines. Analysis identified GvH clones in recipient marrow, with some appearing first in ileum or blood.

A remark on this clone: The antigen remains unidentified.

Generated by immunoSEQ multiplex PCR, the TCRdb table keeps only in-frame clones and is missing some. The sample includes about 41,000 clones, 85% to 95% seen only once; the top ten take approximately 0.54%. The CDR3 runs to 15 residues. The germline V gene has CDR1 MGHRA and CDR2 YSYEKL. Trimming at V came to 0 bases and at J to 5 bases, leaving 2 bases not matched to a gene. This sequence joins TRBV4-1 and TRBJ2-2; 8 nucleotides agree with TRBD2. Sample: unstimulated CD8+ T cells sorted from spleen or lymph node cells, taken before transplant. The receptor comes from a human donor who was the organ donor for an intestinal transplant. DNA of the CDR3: TGCGCCAGCAGCCAAGACCGGGAGGGGACCGGGGAGCTGTTTTTT. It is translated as CASSQDREGTGELFF.